These 27 T cell receptor beta chains share one sample of origin, sequenced in a study of T cells in narcolepsy (dated by TCRdb to between 2018 and 2020). Library preparation was by the immunoSEQ multiplex PCR assay. Drawn from immuneACCESS, this table holds only the in-frame rearrangements with V and J called that TCRdb kept. Clones are partly lost; checked studies trace under half to an unresolved V gene and leave the rest unexplained. This sample is represented by over 30,000 clones; around 90% of them were singletons. The leading ten clones occupy around 0.86% of the sample. The sequenced material came from CD45RA- memory CD4+ T cells from PBMCs. The meaning of the sample's cell subset or site label: memory T cells sorted ex vivo from peripheral blood. These receptors were collected from a human donor with narcolepsy.

The genes are TRBV9 and TRBJ2-3; D is perhaps TRBD1 or TRBD2 (5 bases each). This CDR3 has 14 amino acids. The V end lost 0 bases, the J end lost 3 bases, and 8 bases lay between the germline ends. Germline CDR1 and CDR2: SGDLS and YYNGEE. The CDR3 DNA reads TGTGCCAGCAGCGTAGTGGGGGAGACAGATACGCAGTATTTT. Encoded protein: CASSVVGETDTQYF.

The chain recombines TRBV5-4 with TRBJ2-4; the D gene is possibly TRBD1 (7 bases). CDR3 length: 19 residues. Germline V gene lookup returns CDR1 SGHNT and CDR2 YYREEE (reference sequence). Trimming left V 0 bases short and J 0 bases short, with 19 bases between. CDR3 in DNA: TGTGCCAGCAGCTTGGAGGGGGACAGTTTGGGACTAGCCAAAAACATTCAGTACTTC. This gives the protein CASSLEGDSLGLAKNIQYF.

The chain carries TRBV7-8 and TRBJ2-5; D is uncertain. The J call could be wrong; TRBJ2-7 is a better fit for the DNA end. Germline V gene lookup returns CDR1 SGHVS and CDR2 FQNEAQ. This CDR3 has 14 amino acids. The CDR3 reads CASSLAGIDYEQYF. In nucleotides, the CDR3 is TGTGCCAGCAGCTTAGCCGGCATAGACTACGAGCAGTACTTC.

The rearrangement uses TRBV6-1 and TRBJ1-2; 7 bases map to TRBD1. The CDR3 sequence is 15 residues long. The trim removed 5 bases at V and 5 bases at J, leaving 11 bases unmatched. Germline values: CDR1 MNHNS, CDR2 SASEGT. The CDR3 DNA reads as TGTGCCAGCAGTCGGAGAACAGGGGATTCATATGGCTACACCTTC. This translates into CASSRRTGDSYGYTF.

The V call is TRBV5-3, the J call TRBJ1-2; unclear D gene. TRBV5-3 is filed as an ORF, its function uncertain. The V end was cut by 2 bases, the J end by 5 bases, with 10 bases between. The CDR3 totals 13 residues. CDR3 coding DNA: TGTGCCAGAAGCTTTGCAGTTCCATATGGCTACACCTTC. Its translation: CARSFAVPYGYTF.

Comments on this clone: Its ends do not fully match the called genes, so a read error is possible. The V call is TRBV7-7, the J call TRBJ2-3, with D possibly matching TRBD1 (5 bases). The CDR3 totals 14 residues. Germline lookup yields CDR1 SSHAT and CDR2 FNYEAQ (reference sequence). The CDR3 reads CASSLGLPPDTQYF. The CDR3 DNA sequence: TGTGCTAGCAGCTTGGGGCTTCCCCCAGATACGCAGTATTTT.

The chain employs TRBV6-1 and TRBJ2-2, with 14 bases that match TRBD2. V lost 8 bases and J lost 5; bases outside the gene matches: 1. This CDR3 is built from 14 residues. Germline values: CDR1 MNHNS, CDR2 SASEGT. CDR3 sequence (DNA): TGTGCCAGCGGACTAGCGGGAGGAACCGGGGAGCTGTTTTTT. This encodes CASGLAGGTGELFF.

The chain couples TRBV28 to TRBJ2-7; 11 bases fit TRBD2. CDR1 is MDHEN, CDR2 SYDVKM, per germline. The V segment lost 6 bases and the J segment 2 bases; nucleotides outside the gene matches: 6. There are 15 residues in the CDR3. This CDR3 is CASRGTSGHPYEQYF. As DNA, the CDR3 is TGTGCCAGCAGGGGGACTAGCGGCCACCCCTACGAGCAGTACTTC.

The chain employs TRBV7-2 and TRBJ2-5; possibly TRBD1 for D (6 bases). V was clipped by 4 bases and J by 5 bases, with 17 bases between them. Germline loops: CDR1 SGHTA, CDR2 FQGNSA. The CDR3 is 15 residues long. CDR3 sequence: CASSSPGGREETQYF. DNA of the CDR3: TGTGCCAGCAGCTCTCCTGGGGGCAGGGAGGAGACCCAGTACTTC.

The chain employs TRBV6-6 and TRBJ1-5, with 7 bases fitting TRBD1. This CDR3 is built from 16 residues. CDR1 and CDR2 (germline): MNHNY, SVGAGI (reference sequence). V dropped 5 bases and J dropped 2; count of bases not matched to a gene: 9. CDR3 DNA sequence: TGTGCCAGCAGTACCACACAGGGGACGGGCAATCAGCCCCAGCATTTT. It yields the protein CASSTTQGTGNQPQHF.

The chain uses TRBV5-1 and TRBJ2-1; 10 bases are shared with TRBD2. Losses at the gene ends were 0 bases for V and 4 bases for J; bases not matched to a gene: 1. This CDR3 region has 15 residues. The germline gives CDR1 SGHRS, CDR2 YFSETQ. For the CDR3, the DNA is TGCGCCAGCAGCTTGGAGACTAGCGGGTACAATGAGCAGTTCTTC. Amino acids: CASSLETSGYNEQFF.

The chain employs TRBV6-9 and TRBJ1-3; 7 bases align to TRBD1. The CDR3 runs 13 residues. The V and J ends lost 5 bases and 9 bases, in that order; junction bases with no gene match: 7. CDR1 and CDR2 (germline): MNHGY, SVAAGI. The chain's CDR3 is CASSEGHRGTIYF. CDR3 nucleotide sequence: TGTGCCAGCAGTGAAGGACACAGGGGCACCATATATTTT.

The chain couples TRBV2 to TRBJ1-1, with 11 bases that match TRBD1. V lost 6 bases to trimming and J lost 6 bases; unmatched junction nucleotides: 3. Germline CDR1 is SNHLY and CDR2 is FYNNEI. This CDR3 is built from 13 residues. CDR3 nucleotide sequence: TGTGCCAGCAGCGGGACAGGGGGGCCTGAAGCTTTCTTT. It yields the protein CASSGTGGPEAFF.

The chain has TRBV6-5 and TRBJ2-7; D tentatively fits TRBD1 or TRBD2 (5 bases each). Looked up from germline, CDR1 is MNHEY and CDR2 is SVGAGI. The V gene lost 6 bases and the J gene lost 2 bases, with 14 bases spanning the gap. CDR3 size: 14 residues. CDR3 in amino acids: CASSRGVWAYEQYF. The CDR3 nucleotides are TGTGCCAGCAGCCGAGGGGTATGGGCCTACGAGCAGTACTTC.

V usage is TRBV19 and J usage is TRBJ2-5; TRBD1 aligns across 8 bases. Judging by the DNA end, TRBJ2-7 fits better; the J call may be wrong. The CDR3 runs to 14 residues. CDR1 is LNHDA and CDR2 is SQIVND in the germline V gene (reference sequence). CDR3 sequence (DNA): TGTGCCAGTAGTATCCCCGGACAGGGCCACGAGCAGTACTTC. It yields the protein CASSIPGQGHEQYF.

The DNA for the CDR3 is TGTGCCAGCAGTGAGGGGGGGGCAGGCTATGGCTACACCTTC. This sequence encodes CASSEGGAGYGYTF. The V call is TRBV6-6, the J call TRBJ1-2; TRBD1 is a possible D gene (6 bases). The CDR3 consists of 14 residues. Per the germline V gene, CDR1 is MNHNY and CDR2 is SVGAGI (reference sequence). Trimming shortened V by 5 bases and J by 4 bases, and 14 bases separated the two germline ends.

This chain joins TRBV7-3 and TRBJ2-7, with 7 bases that match TRBD2. With 3 bases clipped from V and 4 bases from J, the junction kept 9 bases outside the gene matches. This CDR3 has 15 residues. From germline, CDR1 is SGHTA and CDR2 FQGTGA. The CDR3 region is CASSFQAGLGYEQYF. The CDR3, as DNA: TGTGCCAGCAGCTTCCAAGCGGGATTAGGATACGAGCAGTACTTC.

The V and J genes are TRBV4-2 and TRBJ2-7; TRBD1 aligns across 8 bases. The CDR3 is 16 amino acids. The J segment lost 2 bases and the V segment lost 0 bases, leaving 6 bases of the junction unmatched. CDR1 is LGHNA and CDR2 is YNFKEQ in the germline V gene. CDR3 DNA sequence: TGTGCCAGCAGCCAAGAGGTGGACAGGGTTACCTACGAGCAGTACTTC. It codes for CASSQEVDRVTYEQYF.

This sequence joins TRBV5-1 and TRBJ2-1; D is perhaps TRBD2 (5 bases). Germline loops: CDR1 SGHRS, CDR2 YFSETQ. Between the trimmed V and J ends, which lost 2 bases and 9 bases, there was a span of 18 bases. The length of the CDR3 is 15 residues. The CDR3 DNA sequence: TGCGCCAGCAGCTTCGCACAGAAGAAGAGCGGTGAGCAGTTCTTC. The encoded protein is CASSFAQKKSGEQFF.

This clone was recorded once. The V call is TRBV9, the J call TRBJ2-1, with TRBD2 matching over 10 bases. The CDR3 contains 16 residues. CDR1 SGDLS and CDR2 YYNGEE come from the germline V gene. V dropped 4 bases and J dropped 5; count of bases not matched to a gene: 9. The CDR3 DNA follows: TGTGCCAGCAGCCCCCAGCGGGGGGGGACCCACAATGAGCAGTTCTTC. This gives the protein CASSPQRGGTHNEQFF.

The rearrangement joins TRBV5-4 to TRBJ1-1; possible D gene TRBD1, 5 bases. V was cut by 4 bases and J by 4 bases, with 8 bases left in between. CDR1 and CDR2 from the germline V gene are SGHNT and YYREEE (reference sequence). CDR3 size: 12 residues. The CDR3 is CASSGGGTEAFF. The CDR3 DNA reads as TGTGCCAGCAGCGGGGGAGGCACTGAAGCTTTCTTT.

This chain joins TRBV28 and TRBJ1-4; 8 bases agree with TRBD1. CDR3 length: 15 amino acids. CDR1 and CDR2 from the germline V gene are MDHEN and SYDVKM. The V segment lost 4 bases and the J segment 2 bases; nucleotides outside the gene matches: 3. CDR3 bases: TGTGCCAGCAGTTCTCCAGGGGGCACTAATGAAAAACTGTTTTTT. Its translation is CASSSPGGTNEKLFF. The full variable domain, with the rest looked up from reference TRBV28 and TRBJ1-4, is DVKVTQSSRYLVKRTGEKVFLECVQDMDHENMFWYRQDPGLGLRLIYFSYDVKMKEKGDIPEGYSVSREKKERFSLILESASTNQTSMYLCASSSPGGTNEKLFFGSGTQLSVL.

This clone occurred once. This sequence joins TRBV6-1 and TRBJ1-1; D uncertain. This CDR3 has 15 amino acids. Germline CDR1 and CDR2: MNHNS and SASEGT. Trimming stripped 7 bases from V and 2 bases from J, with 17 bases between. The CDR3 nucleotides read TGTGCCAGCAAATGGAGAGTGACGGTAAACACTGAAGCTTTCTTT. The encoded protein is CASKWRVTVNTEAFF.

The V gene is TRBV23-1, the J gene TRBJ2-5; 7 bases agree with TRBD2. TRBV23-1 counts as an open reading frame of uncertain function. This CDR3 spans 13 amino acids. The V and J ends lost 8 bases and 4 bases, in that order; junction bases with no gene match: 7. The CDR3 DNA reads TGCGCCAGCTCGGCGGGAGAAGGAGAGACCCAGTACTTC. It codes for CASSAGEGETQYF.

This sequence joins TRBV5-4 and TRBJ1-2; a possible D gene is TRBD1 (5 bases). From germline, CDR1 is SGHNT and CDR2 YYREEE (reference sequence). The ends were cut back, 4 bases at V and 2 bases at J, with 9 bases in the middle. The CDR3 sequence is 13 residues long. CDR3: CASSPQGNYGYTF. The CDR3 bases are TGTGCCAGCAGCCCTCAGGGCAACTATGGCTACACCTTC.

This clone was picked up one time. The gene calls are TRBV5-1 and TRBJ2-5, with D possibly being TRBD1 or TRBD2 (6 bases each). Germline-derived CDR1 and CDR2 are SGHRS and YFSETQ. Trimming stripped 1 base from V and 4 bases from J, with 14 bases between. CDR3 length: 15 residues. In DNA, the CDR3 is TGCGCCAGCAGCTTGTCGGGGGCTCAGGGAGAGACCCAGTACTTC. As protein: CASSLSGAQGETQYF. The full variable domain, its missing parts supplied by reference TRBV5-1 and TRBJ2-5, is KAGVTQTPRYLIKTRGQQVTLSCSPISGHRSVSWYQQTPGQGLQFLFEYFSETQRNKGNFPGRFSGRQFSNSRSEMNVSTLELGDSALYLCASSLSGAQGETQYFGPGTRLLVL.

The CDR3 here is CASSKEGGCGAHNYGYTF. The CDR3 DNA sequence: TGTGCCAGCAGCAAAGAGGGGGGTTGCGGGGCCCATAACTATGGCTACACCTTC. V is TRBV21-1 and J is TRBJ1-2. TRBV21-1 is described as a pseudogene. The CDR3 is made up of 18 amino acids.